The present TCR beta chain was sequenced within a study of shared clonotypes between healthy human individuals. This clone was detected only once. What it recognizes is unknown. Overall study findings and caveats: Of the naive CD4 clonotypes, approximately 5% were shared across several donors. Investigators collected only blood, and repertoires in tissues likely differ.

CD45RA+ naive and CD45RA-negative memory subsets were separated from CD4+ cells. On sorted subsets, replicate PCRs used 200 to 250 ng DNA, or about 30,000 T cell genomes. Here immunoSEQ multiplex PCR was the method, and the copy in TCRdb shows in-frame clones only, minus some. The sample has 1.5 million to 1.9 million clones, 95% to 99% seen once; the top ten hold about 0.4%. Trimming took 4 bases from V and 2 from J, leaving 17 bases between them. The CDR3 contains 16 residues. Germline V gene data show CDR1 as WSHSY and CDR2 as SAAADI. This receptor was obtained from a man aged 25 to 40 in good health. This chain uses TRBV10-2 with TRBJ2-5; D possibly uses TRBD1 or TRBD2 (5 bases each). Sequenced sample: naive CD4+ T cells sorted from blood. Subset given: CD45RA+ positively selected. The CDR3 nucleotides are TGCGCCAGCAGTGCAACGGGCCGGGGCCAACAAGAGACCCAGTACTTC. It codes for CASSATGRGQQETQYF.